Listed below are T cell receptor beta chains from one sample, sequenced in a study of Graves' ophthalmopathy and Graves' hyperthyroidism. From the multiplex PCR reads, TCRdb called clonotypes with MiXCR, one entry per CDR3 protein. The sample lists roughly 600,000 distinct CDR3 sequences, 39% occurring once. Sequencing input: peripheral blood or thyroid tissue (not recorded which). The origin of the receptors is an adult man with Graves' hyperthyroidism. Both conserved end residues are part of each CDR3. Each record gives: D gene, clone size, V gene, J gene, CDR3 protein, CDR3 DNA. The D gene is left open where the match is weak. Where a row states a size, it is once, few, many or the class of an expanded clone; other rows omit it.

.	.	TRBV29-1	TRBJ1-1	CSSVGGDTEAFF	TGCAGCAGCGTAGGAGGGGACACTGAAGCTTTCTTT
TRBD2	.	TRBV20-1	TRBJ2-7	CSALAGGCTYEQYF	TGCAGTGCTCTAGCGGGAGGGTGCACCTACGAGCAGTACTTC
.	.	TRBV12-3/TRBV12-4	TRBJ2-2	CASSLYSGNTGELFF	TGTGCCAGCAGTTTATATAGCGGGAACACCGGGGAGCTGTTTTTT
.	.	TRBV19	TRBJ2-2	CASRHQGTNTGELFF	TGTGCCAGTAGGCACCAGGGGACGAACACCGGGGAGCTGTTTTTT
TRBD1	.	TRBV11-1	TRBJ1-2	CASSPSQGQGNYGYTF	TGTGCCAGCAGCCCTAGCCAGGGACAGGGGAACTATGGCTACACCTTC
.	.	TRBV10-3	TRBJ1-1	CASSYSGTRYINEAFF	TGTGCCAGCAGTTACTCAGGGACAAGATATATCAATGAAGCTTTCTTT
.	.	TRBV7-9	TRBJ2-3	CASSKLAQDTQYF	TGTGCCAGCAGCAAGTTAGCGCAAGATACGCAGTATTTT
TRBD1	.	TRBV12-3/TRBV12-4	TRBJ2-5	CVSSGTGDRETQYF	TGTGTCAGCAGTGGCACAGGGGACCGGGAGACCCAGTACTTC
.	many	TRBV11-2	TRBJ2-5	CTSSLLAETQYF	TGTACCAGCAGCTTATTAGCGGAGACCCAGTACTTC
TRBD1	few	TRBV6-5	TRBJ1-2	CASSYSGGQGGGYTF	TGTGCCAGCAGTTACTCGGGAGGACAGGGCGGGGGCTACACCTTC
.	many	TRBV19	TRBJ1-5	CASMGTQGSNQPQHF	TGTGCCAGTATGGGAACACAGGGAAGCAATCAGCCCCAGCATTTT
.	few	TRBV4-1	TRBJ2-6	CASSQDAVPSSGANVLTF	TGCGCCAGCAGCCAAGACGCCGTTCCAAGCTCTGGGGCCAACGTCCTGACTTTC
.	many	TRBV9	TRBJ2-5	CASSVTNQETQYF	TGTGCCAGCAGCGTAACAAATCAAGAGACCCAGTACTTC
.	few	TRBV6-6	TRBJ1-1	CASSSKGGRGRNTEAFF	TGTGCCAGCAGTTCTAAAGGGGGGAGAGGGAGGAACACTGAAGCTTTCTTT
.	.	TRBV29-1	TRBJ1-5	CSVASQGRNQPQHF	TGCAGCGTTGCCTCGCAGGGACGGAATCAGCCCCAGCATTTT
.	many	TRBV5-8	TRBJ1-2	CASGNSGTPYGYTF	TGTGCCAGCGGCAATTCCGGGACACCCTATGGCTACACCTTC
TRBD2	once	TRBV7-2	TRBJ2-1	CASSYLTSGAYNEQFF	TGTGCCAGCAGCTATCTGACTAGCGGGGCCTACAATGAGCAGTTCTTC
.	many	TRBV20-1	TRBJ1-2	CSARDGALIDGYTF	TGCAGTGCTAGAGACGGAGCATTGATTGATGGCTACACCTTC
.	many	TRBV7-9	TRBJ1-4	CASSLDRAATNEKLFF	TGTGCCAGCAGCTTAGACAGGGCTGCAACTAATGAAAAACTGTTTTTT
TRBD2	.	TRBV5-1	TRBJ2-7	CASSLTSGILSYEQYF	TGCGCCAGCAGCCTTACTAGCGGGATACTTTCCTACGAGCAGTACTTC
TRBD2	few	TRBV4-2	TRBJ2-5	CASSQGTSGVQETQYF	TGTGCCAGCAGCCAAGGGACTAGCGGTGTTCAAGAGACCCAGTACTTC
.	.	TRBV29-1	TRBJ1-3	CSVEVGVNTIYF	TGCAGCGTTGAGGTCGGAGTAAACACCATATATTTT
TRBD2	.	TRBV29-1	TRBJ2-7	CSVGLAGDNEQYF	TGCAGCGTAGGACTAGCGGGAGATAACGAGCAGTACTTC
.	many	TRBV27	TRBJ1-5	CASSFLGGGGNQPQHF	TGTGCCAGCAGTTTTCTTGGGGGAGGCGGCAATCAGCCCCAGCATTTT
TRBD1	.	TRBV20-1	TRBJ1-1	CSAVGQGATEAFF	TGCAGTGCTGTCGGACAGGGGGCCACTGAAGCTTTCTTT
.	few	TRBV27	TRBJ2-7	CASSFVQGAEQYF	TGTGCCAGCAGTTTTGTACAGGGTGCCGAGCAGTACTTC
.	many	TRBV24-1	TRBJ2-1	CATSESGPYNEQFF	TGTGCCACCAGTGAAAGCGGCCCCTACAATGAGCAGTTCTTC
.	many	TRBV10-2	TRBJ2-7	CASSEGRLYEQYF	TGCGCCAGCAGTGAAGGGCGGCTCTACGAGCAGTACTTC
.	few	TRBV2	TRBJ1-1	CASSEGQGTEAFF	TGTGCCAGCTCAGAGGGGCAGGGCACTGAAGCTTTCTTT
TRBD1	few	TRBV3-1	TRBJ2-7	CASSPRTGAGEQYF	TGTGCCAGCAGCCCACGGACAGGGGCGGGCGAGCAGTACTTC
.	few	TRBV7-2	TRBJ2-7	CASSSYKGTSYEQYF	TGTGCCAGCAGCTCTTACAAGGGGACCTCCTACGAGCAGTACTTC
.	.	TRBV10-3	TRBJ1-2	CAISERGRVRGGYTF	TGTGCCATCAGTGAAAGAGGGCGAGTTCGAGGTGGCTACACCTTC
TRBD1	many	TRBV6-5	TRBJ2-7	CASRRQGRNYEQYF	TGTGCCAGCAGGCGACAGGGGCGAAACTACGAGCAGTACTTC
TRBD2	many	TRBV2	TRBJ2-7	CASWLAGGGNEQYF	TGTGCCAGCTGGCTAGCGGGAGGCGGGAACGAGCAGTACTTC
TRBD2	.	TRBV7-7	TRBJ2-3	CASSPSREGTQYF	TGTGCTAGCAGCCCCAGTAGGGAGGGTACGCAGTATTTT
.	.	TRBV10-3	TRBJ1-1	CAISDGGRTYNEAFF	TGTGCCATCAGTGATGGGGGAAGGACCTACAATGAAGCTTTCTTT
.	few	TRBV2	TRBJ1-5	CASKAGGPRNQPQHF	TGTGCCAGCAAGGCGGGTGGACCTCGCAATCAGCCCCAGCATTTT
TRBD1	.	TRBV30	TRBJ1-2	CAWRGQGQNYGYTF	TGTGCCTGGAGGGGACAGGGGCAGAACTATGGCTACACCTTC
.	many	TRBV20-1	TRBJ1-5	CSAKPGPYSNQPQHF	TGCAGTGCCAAGCCGGGCCCCTATAGCAATCAGCCCCAGCATTTT
.	many	TRBV5-1	TRBJ1-2	CASSLSDYYGYTF	TGCGCCAGCAGCTTGTCTGACTACTATGGCTACACCTTC
TRBD2	.	TRBV29-1	TRBJ2-5	CSASGEGRTDTQYF	TGCAGTGCCAGTGGGGAGGGCCGCACAGATACGCAGTACTTC
.	many	TRBV19	TRBJ1-1	CASSPAGNTEAFF	TGTGCCAGTAGCCCCGCAGGGAACACTGAAGCTTTCTTT
TRBD1	.	TRBV29-1	TRBJ1-1	CSLDGQVNTEAFF	TGCAGCTTAGACGGACAGGTAAACACTGAAGCTTTCTTT
TRBD1	.	TRBV12-3/TRBV12-4	TRBJ1-6	CAGSLGTGGFWNSPLHF	TGTGCCGGCAGTTTGGGGACAGGGGGTTTTTGGAATTCACCCCTCCACTTT
TRBD1	many	TRBV12-3/TRBV12-4	TRBJ2-7	CASSLLTGGTYEQYF	TGTGCCAGCAGTCTCCTGACAGGGGGAACCTACGAGCAGTACTTC
.	.	TRBV28	TRBJ2-6	CTSNPGSLAGANVLTF	TGTACCAGCAATCCAGGGAGCCTCGCTGGGGCCAACGTCCTGACTTTC
.	.	TRBV19	TRBJ2-5	CASSIEDREGETQYF	TGTGCCAGTAGTATTGAGGACAGGGAGGGTGAGACCCAGTACTTC
.	few	TRBV27	TRBJ1-1	CASSLVAGTPEAFF	TGTGCCAGCAGTTTGGTAGCAGGGACCCCTGAAGCTTTCTTT
.	.	TRBV25-1	TRBJ2-7	CASSLVAANNEQYF	TGTGCCAGCAGTTTAGTAGCGGCAAACAATGAGCAGTACTTC
.	.	TRBV2	TRBJ1-5	CASSEASKETQHF	TGTGCCAGCAGTGAAGCATCGAAAGAGACCCAGCATTTT
.	.	TRBV12-3/TRBV12-4	TRBJ2-5	CASSLAGAVETQYF	TGTGCCAGCAGTTTAGCGGGGGCGGTTGAGACCCAGTACTTC
.	many	TRBV12-3/TRBV12-4	TRBJ1-5	CASSYEGYQPQHF	TGTGCCAGCAGTTATGAAGGTTATCAGCCCCAGCATTTT